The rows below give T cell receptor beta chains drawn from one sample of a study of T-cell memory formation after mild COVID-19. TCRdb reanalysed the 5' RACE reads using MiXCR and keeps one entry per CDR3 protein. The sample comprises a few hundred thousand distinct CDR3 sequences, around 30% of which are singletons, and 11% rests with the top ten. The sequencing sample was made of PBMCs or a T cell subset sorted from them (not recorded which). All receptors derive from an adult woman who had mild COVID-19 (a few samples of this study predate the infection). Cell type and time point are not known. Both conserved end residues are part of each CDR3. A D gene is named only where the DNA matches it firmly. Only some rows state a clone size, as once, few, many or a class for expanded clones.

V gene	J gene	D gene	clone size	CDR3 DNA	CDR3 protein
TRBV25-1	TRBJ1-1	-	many	TGTGCCAGCAGTGATGCGGAACTTAAAGCTTTCTTT	CASSDAELKAFF
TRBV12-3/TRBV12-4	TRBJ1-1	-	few	TGTGCCAGCAGCCACAAAGGGGTCACTGAAGCTTTCTTT	CASSHKGVTEAFF
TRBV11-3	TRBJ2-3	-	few	TGTGCCAGCAGCTTTAACTATTTGGGGAGCACAGATACGCAGTATTTT	CASSFNYLGSTDTQYF
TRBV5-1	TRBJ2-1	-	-	TGCGCCAGCAGCTTGGAGTCCCAGTACAATGAGCAGTTCTTC	CASSLESQYNEQFF
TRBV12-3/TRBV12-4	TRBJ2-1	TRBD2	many	TGTGCCAGCAGAAAAAAGGGACTAGCGAGGGACAATGAGCAGTTCTTC	CASRKKGLARDNEQFF
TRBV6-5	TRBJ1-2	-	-	TGTGCCAGCAGTTATAAGGACAGATTATATGGCTACACCTTC	CASSYKDRLYGYTF
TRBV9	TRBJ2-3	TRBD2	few	TGTGCCAGCACCCGAAGCGGGAGGGCCGAAGATACGCAGTATTTT	CASTRSGRAEDTQYF
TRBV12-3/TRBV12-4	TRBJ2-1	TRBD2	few	TGTGCCAGCAGTCCAAGAACTAGCGGGGGGGCCGCTGAGCAGTTCTTC	CASSPRTSGGAAEQFF
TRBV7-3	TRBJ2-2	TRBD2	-	TGTGCCAGCAGCTTAAACGCGGGGGCGAACACCGGGGAGCTGTTTTTT	CASSLNAGANTGELFF
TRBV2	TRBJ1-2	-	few	TGTGCCAGCAGTGAAGAGGGCGGTGGAGTCTATGGCTACACCTTC	CASSEEGGGVYGYTF
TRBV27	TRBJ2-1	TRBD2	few	TGTGCCAGCAGTTTGACCGGGACTAGCGGGGGTAGGGCCAATGAGCAGTTCTTC	CASSLTGTSGGRANEQFF
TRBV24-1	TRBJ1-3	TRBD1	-	TGTGCCACCAGGCCGACAGGGGAAGGAAACACCATATATTTT	CATRPTGEGNTIYF
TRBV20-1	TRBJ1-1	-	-	TGCAGTGCTAGAGAGGGAGGAAGGGGCGCTGAAGCTTTCTTT	CSAREGGRGAEAFF
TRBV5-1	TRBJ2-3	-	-	TGCGCCAGCAGCCCTGACGGTGCGTATAGCACAGATACGCAGTATTTT	CASSPDGAYSTDTQYF
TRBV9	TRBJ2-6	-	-	TGTGCCAGCATGGGGCCCTCTGGGGCCAACGTCCTGACTTTC	CASMGPSGANVLTF
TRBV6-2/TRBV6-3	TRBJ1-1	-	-	TGTGCCAGCAGTTACGTGGATAACACTGAAGCTTTCTTT	CASSYVDNTEAFF
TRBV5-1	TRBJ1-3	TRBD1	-	TGCGCCAGCAGTTATGCCGGGACAGAAGGAAACACCATATATTTT	CASSYAGTEGNTIYF
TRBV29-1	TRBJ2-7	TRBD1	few	TGCAGCGCCGGGACAGGGGTGTCCTACGAGCAGTACTTC	CSAGTGVSYEQYF
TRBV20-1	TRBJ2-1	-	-	TGCAGTGCTACTCAAAAGACCTACAATGAGCAGTTCTTC	CSATQKTYNEQFF
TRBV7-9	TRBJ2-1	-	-	TGTGCCAGCAGCGGGACTGCCAGTGAGCAGTTCTTC	CASSGTASEQFF
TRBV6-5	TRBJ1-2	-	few	TGTGCCACCCGCTACTCTAATCCGGCCAGGGAATATGGCTACACCTTC	CATRYSNPAREYGYTF
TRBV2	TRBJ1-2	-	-	TGTGCCAGCAGTGCGGAACAGGGCTTTGGCTACACCTTC	CASSAEQGFGYTF
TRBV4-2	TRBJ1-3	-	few	TGTGCCAGCAGCCCACGCTTAACCGCCAGGGGCTCTGGAAACACCATATATTTT	CASSPRLTARGSGNTIYF
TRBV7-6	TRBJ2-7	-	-	TGTGCCAGCAGCTTGGTCTTAAACTCCTACGAGCAGTACTTC	CASSLVLNSYEQYF
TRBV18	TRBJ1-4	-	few	TGTGCCAGCTCAAGAGACAGATATCCAACTAATGAAAAACTGTTTTTT	CASSRDRYPTNEKLFF
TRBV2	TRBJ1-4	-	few	TGTGCCAGCAGTGTCGTTGAAAAACTGTTTTTT	CASSVVEKLFF
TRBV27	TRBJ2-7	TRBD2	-	TGTGCCAGCAGTTACATGACTAGCGGGAGGTCGGAGCAGTACTTC	CASSYMTSGRSEQYF
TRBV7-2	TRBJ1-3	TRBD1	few	TGTGCCAGCAGCTTGGGACAGAGCTCTGGAAACACCATATATTTT	CASSLGQSSGNTIYF
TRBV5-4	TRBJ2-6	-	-	TGTGCCAGCAGCTTGGCACAGGGCGAGCCTGGGGCCAACGTCCTGACTTTC	CASSLAQGEPGANVLTF
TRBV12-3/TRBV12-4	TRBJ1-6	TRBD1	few	TGTGCCAGCAGGTCGGGACAGACGAATTCACCCCTCCACTTT	CASRSGQTNSPLHF
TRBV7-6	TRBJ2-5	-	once	TGTGCCAGCAGCCGCCCCCAAGAGACCCAGTACTTC	CASSRPQETQYF
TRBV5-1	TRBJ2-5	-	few	TGCGCCAGCAGCCACGCCTCAGGGGCGGCGGAGACCCAGTACTTC	CASSHASGAAETQYF
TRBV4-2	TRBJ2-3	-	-	TGTGCCAGCAGCCTTCACGTGGAGGGCACAGATACGCAGTATTTT	CASSLHVEGTDTQYF
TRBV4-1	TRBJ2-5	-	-	TGCGCCAGCAGCCAAGTGTCTTCGGGGGGCATCGAGACCCAGTACTTC	CASSQVSSGGIETQYF
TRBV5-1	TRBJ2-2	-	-	TGCGCCAGCAGATACGCAGGGGACACCGGGGAGCTGTTTTTT	CASRYAGDTGELFF
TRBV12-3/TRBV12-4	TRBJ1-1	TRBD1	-	TGTGCCAGCAGTCCCGGACAGGTCCACACTGAAGCTTTCTTT	CASSPGQVHTEAFF
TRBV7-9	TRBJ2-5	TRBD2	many	TGTGCCAGCAGCCGAGCGGGGCAAGAGACCCAGTACTTC	CASSRAGQETQYF
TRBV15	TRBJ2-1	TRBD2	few	TGTGCCACCAGCAGGGGGACTAGCGGGAAGGGGTCCTACAATGAGCAGTTCTTC	CATSRGTSGKGSYNEQFF
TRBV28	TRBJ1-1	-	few	TGTGCCAGCAGTTCTCCACAGGGACCCAATGAAGCTTTCTTT	CASSSPQGPNEAFF
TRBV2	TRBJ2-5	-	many	TGTGCCAGCAGTGTGCTGGAAGGGAGCCAAGAGACCCAGTACTTC	CASSVLEGSQETQYF
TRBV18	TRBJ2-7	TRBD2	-	TGTGCCAGCTCACCACCATTTACTAGCGGGGGGTTGTACGAGCAGTACTTC	CASSPPFTSGGLYEQYF
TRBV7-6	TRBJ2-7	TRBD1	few	TGTGCCAGCAGCCCCGGGACAGGTTCCCACTCCTACGAGCAGTACTTC	CASSPGTGSHSYEQYF
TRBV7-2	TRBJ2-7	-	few	TGTGCCAGCAGCTCCTCAAGCGAGCAGTACTTC	CASSSSSEQYF